This T cell receptor beta chain appears in the sequencing data of a study of blood T cell repertoires in COVID-19. Overall study: Researchers got acute and convalescent COVID-19 samples from the United States, Italy and Spain. PBMCs, B-cell-depleted T cells, or T cells were the source of the cDNA or gDNA that made up the material.

In the source study's methods: Reference gene primer amplification gave estimated nucleated cell counts. Sequencing used immunoSEQ multiplex PCR; TCRdb keeps in-frame clones, though not all of them. Clone size and the V and J calls come from that table; the DNA yielded D and trimming. In the table there are 130,000 or so clones, about 86% of which are singletons. The V segment lost 1 base and the J segment 4 bases; nucleotides outside the gene matches: 12. The CDR3 consists of 17 residues. The V gene's germline CDR1 is SGHDT and CDR2 YYEEEE. V is TRBV5-6 and J is TRBJ2-3; the match to TRBD2 covers 7 bases. This receptor was taken from a woman aged 60 to 75 with acute or convalescent COVID-19. Sequenced material: peripheral blood. The CDR3 region has the DNA TGTGCCAGCAGCTTGCAGATAAGCGGGGTATTGGCAGATACGCAGTATTTT. Its protein product is CASSLQISGVLADTQYF.